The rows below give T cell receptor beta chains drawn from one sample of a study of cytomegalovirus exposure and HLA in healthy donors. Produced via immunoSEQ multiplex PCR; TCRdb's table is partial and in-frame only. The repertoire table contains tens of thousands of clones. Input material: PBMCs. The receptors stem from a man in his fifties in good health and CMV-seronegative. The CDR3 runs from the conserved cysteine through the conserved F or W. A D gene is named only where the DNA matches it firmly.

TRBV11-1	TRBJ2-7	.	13	TGTGCCAGCAGCTTACGGCAGGGTTACGAGCAGTACTTC	CASSLRQGYEQYF
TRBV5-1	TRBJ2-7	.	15	TGCGCCAGCAGCTTGGAGGGGTTTAAGTACTACGAGCAGTACTTC	CASSLEGFKYYEQYF
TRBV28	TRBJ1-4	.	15	TGTGCCAGCAATCCGCTACAGGGATTTGGTGAAAAACTGTTTTTT	CASNPLQGFGEKLFF
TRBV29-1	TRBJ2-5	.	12	TGCAGCGTTGGGACAGTGGAAAAGACCCAGTACTTC	CSVGTVEKTQYF
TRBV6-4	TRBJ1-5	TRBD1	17	TGTGCCAGCAACCCTCATTTCGGACAGGGTAGCAATCAGCCCCAGCATTTT	CASNPHFGQGSNQPQHF
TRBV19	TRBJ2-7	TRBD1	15	TGTGCCAGTAGTTCTGACAGGGGGACTACCTACGAGCAGTACTTC	CASSSDRGTTYEQYF
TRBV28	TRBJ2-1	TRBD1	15	TGTGCCAGCGCCGCCTCAGGGGGCGGGATAAATGAGCAGTTCTTC	CASAASGGGINEQFF
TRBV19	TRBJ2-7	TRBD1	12	TGTGCCAGTTCGGACAGGGCCTACGAGCAGTACTTC	CASSDRAYEQYF
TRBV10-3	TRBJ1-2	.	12	TGTGCCATCAGTGAGTTAGAGTATGGCTACACCTTC	CAISELEYGYTF
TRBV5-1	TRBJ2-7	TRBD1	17	TGCGCCAGCAGCTTGCCCGATTCGGGACAGGGATCCTACGAGCAGTACTTC	CASSLPDSGQGSYEQYF
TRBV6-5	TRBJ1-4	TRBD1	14	TGTGCCAGCAGTCATACAGGGGGCAGTGAAAAACTGTTTTTT	CASSHTGGSEKLFF
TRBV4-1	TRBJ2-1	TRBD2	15	TGCGCCAGCAGCTCCCTAGCGGGGGGGTACAATGAGCAGTTCTTC	CASSSLAGGYNEQFF
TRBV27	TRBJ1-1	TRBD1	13	TGTGCCAGCAAACTGACAGGGGGCACTGAAGCTTTCTTT	CASKLTGGTEAFF
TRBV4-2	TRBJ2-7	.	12	TGTGCCAGCAGCCAAACTTCCTACGAGCAGTACTTC	CASSQTSYEQYF
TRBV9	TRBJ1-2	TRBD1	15	TGTGCCAGCAGCGTTAGTACAGGGGTGGAGTATGGCTACACCTTC	CASSVSTGVEYGYTF
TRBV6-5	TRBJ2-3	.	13	TGTGCCAGCAGTTATAGGGGATTGGATACGCAGTATTTT	CASSYRGLDTQYF
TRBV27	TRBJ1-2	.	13	TGTGCCAGCAGTTCAGGGTTAGGCTATGGCTACACCTTC	CASSSGLGYGYTF
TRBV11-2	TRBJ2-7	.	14	TGTGCCAGCAGCCCACCAGACAGTCGTTACGAGCAGTACTTC	CASSPPDSRYEQYF
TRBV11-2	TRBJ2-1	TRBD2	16	TGTGCCAGCAGCCAGACAGCGGGGACCCTCTACAATGAGCAGTTCTTC	CASSQTAGTLYNEQFF
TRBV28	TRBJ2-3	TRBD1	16	TGTGCCAGCAGTTCCCCAGGACAGGGGGCACGGGATACGCAGTATTTT	CASSSPGQGARDTQYF
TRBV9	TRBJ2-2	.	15	TGTGCCAGCAGCGTAGGAGGGGGGGACACCGGGGAGCTGTTTTTT	CASSVGGGDTGELFF
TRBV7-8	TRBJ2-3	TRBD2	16	TGTGCCAGCAGCTTAGCTAGCGGGGTTAGCACAGATACGCAGTATTTT	CASSLASGVSTDTQYF
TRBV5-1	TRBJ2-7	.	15	TGCGCCAGCAGCTTGATAACAGGGAATATGGACGAGCAGTACTTC	CASSLITGNMDEQYF
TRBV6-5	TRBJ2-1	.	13	TGTGCCAGCAGTTGGTCTAGGAACAATGAGCAGTTCTTC	CASSWSRNNEQFF
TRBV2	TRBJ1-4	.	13	TGTGCCAGCAGTGTAATAGATAATGAAAAACTGTTTTTT	CASSVIDNEKLFF
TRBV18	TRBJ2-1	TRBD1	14	TGTGCCAGCTCACGGACAGGGGGTTGGAATGAGCAGTTCTTC	CASSRTGGWNEQFF
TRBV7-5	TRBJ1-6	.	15	TGTGCCAGAACCCTTAACGGTCCAGGGGGATCACCCCTCCACTTT	CARTLNGPGGSPLHF
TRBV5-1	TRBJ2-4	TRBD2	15	TGCGCCAGCTCTTCAGCGGGGACAGCCAAAAACATTCAGTACTTC	CASSSAGTAKNIQYF
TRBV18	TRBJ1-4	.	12	TGTGCCAGCTCCCCAGGGGCCGATCTTCTGTTTTTT	CASSPGADLLFF
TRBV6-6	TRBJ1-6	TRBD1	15	TGTGCCAGCGAGGGGACAGGGTCGACCAATTCACCCCTCCACTTT	CASEGTGSTNSPLHF
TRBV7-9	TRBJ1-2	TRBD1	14	TGTGCCAGCAGCTTAGAACAGGGGGCCTATGGCTACACCTTC	CASSLEQGAYGYTF
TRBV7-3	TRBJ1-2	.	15	TGTGCCAGCAGCGTTCGCGGGGGCAGCAACTATGGCTACACCTTC	CASSVRGGSNYGYTF